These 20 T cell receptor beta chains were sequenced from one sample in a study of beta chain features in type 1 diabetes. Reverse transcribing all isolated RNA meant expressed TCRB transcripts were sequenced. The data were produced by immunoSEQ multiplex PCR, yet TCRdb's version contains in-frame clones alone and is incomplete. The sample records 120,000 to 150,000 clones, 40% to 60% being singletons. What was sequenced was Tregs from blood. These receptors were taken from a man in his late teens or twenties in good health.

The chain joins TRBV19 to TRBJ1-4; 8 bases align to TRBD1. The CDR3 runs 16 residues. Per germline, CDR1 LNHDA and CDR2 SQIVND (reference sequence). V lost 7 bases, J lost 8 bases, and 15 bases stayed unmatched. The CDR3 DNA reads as TGTGCCAGTACCCACGAGTCCCCGACAGGGGTGGAAAAACTGTTTTTT. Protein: CASTHESPTGVEKLFF.

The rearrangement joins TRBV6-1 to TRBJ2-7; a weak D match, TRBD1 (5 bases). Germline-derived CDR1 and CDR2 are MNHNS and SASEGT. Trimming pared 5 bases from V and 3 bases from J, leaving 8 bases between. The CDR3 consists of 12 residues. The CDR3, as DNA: TGTGCCAGCAGTTATCAGGGCTACGAGCAGTACTTC. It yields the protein CASSYQGYEQYF.

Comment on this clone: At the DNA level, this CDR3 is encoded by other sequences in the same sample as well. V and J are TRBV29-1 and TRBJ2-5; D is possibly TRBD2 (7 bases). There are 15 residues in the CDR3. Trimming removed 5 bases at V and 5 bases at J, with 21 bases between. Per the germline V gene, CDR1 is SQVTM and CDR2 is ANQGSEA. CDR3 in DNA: TGCAGCGTTCTCCTGGCGGGGGCCGGGGGGGAGACCCAGTACTTC. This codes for CSVLLAGAGGETQYF.

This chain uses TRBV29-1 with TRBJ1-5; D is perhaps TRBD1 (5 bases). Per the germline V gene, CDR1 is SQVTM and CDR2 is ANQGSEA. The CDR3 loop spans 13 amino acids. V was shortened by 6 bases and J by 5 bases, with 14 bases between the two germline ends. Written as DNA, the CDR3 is TGCAGCGTGACAGCCCATACTCATCAGCCCCAGCATTTT. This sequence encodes CSVTAHTHQPQHF.

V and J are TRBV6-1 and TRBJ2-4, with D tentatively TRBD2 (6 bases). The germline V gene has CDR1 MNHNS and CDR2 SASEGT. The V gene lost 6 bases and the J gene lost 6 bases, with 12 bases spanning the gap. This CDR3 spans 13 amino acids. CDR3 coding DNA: TGTGCCAGCAGGACGGCGGGAATAAACATTCAGTACTTC. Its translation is CASRTAGINIQYF.

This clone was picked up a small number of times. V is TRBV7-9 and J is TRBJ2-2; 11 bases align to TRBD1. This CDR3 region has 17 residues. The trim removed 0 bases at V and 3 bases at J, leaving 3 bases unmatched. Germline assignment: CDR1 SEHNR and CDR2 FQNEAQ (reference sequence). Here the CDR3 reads CASSLADRGLDTGELFF. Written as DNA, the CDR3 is TGTGCCAGCAGCTTAGCGGACAGGGGGCTGGACACCGGGGAGCTGTTTTTT.

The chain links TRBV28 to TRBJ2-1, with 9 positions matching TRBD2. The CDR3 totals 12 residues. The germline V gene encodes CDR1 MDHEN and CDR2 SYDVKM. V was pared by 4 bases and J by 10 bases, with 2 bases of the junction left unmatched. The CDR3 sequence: CASSSLAGEQFF. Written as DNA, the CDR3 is TGTGCCAGCAGTTCACTAGCGGGCGAGCAGTTCTTC.

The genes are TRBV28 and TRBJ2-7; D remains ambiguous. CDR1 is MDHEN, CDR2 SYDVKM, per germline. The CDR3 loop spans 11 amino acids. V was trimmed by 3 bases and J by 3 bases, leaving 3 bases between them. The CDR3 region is CASSFLYEQYF. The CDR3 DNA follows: TGTGCCAGCAGTTTTCTCTACGAGCAGTACTTC.

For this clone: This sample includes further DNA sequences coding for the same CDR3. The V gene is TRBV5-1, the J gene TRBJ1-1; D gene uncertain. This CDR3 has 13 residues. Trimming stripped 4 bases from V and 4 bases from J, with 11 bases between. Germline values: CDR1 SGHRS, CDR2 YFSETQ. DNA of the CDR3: TGCGCCAGCAGCGAGGGAGAGGGCACTGAAGCTTTCTTT. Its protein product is CASSEGEGTEAFF.

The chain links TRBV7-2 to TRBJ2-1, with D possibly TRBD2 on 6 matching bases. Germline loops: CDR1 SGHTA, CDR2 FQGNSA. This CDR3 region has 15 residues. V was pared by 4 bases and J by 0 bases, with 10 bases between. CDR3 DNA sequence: TGTGCCAGCAGCTCGAGCGGGTTCTCCTACAATGAGCAGTTCTTC. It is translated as CASSSSGFSYNEQFF.

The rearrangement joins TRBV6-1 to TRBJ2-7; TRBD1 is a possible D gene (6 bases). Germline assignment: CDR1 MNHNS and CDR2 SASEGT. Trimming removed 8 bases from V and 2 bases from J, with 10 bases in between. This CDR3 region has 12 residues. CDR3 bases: TGTGCCAGCTCGAGGGGGACCTACGAGCAGTACTTC. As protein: CASSRGTYEQYF.

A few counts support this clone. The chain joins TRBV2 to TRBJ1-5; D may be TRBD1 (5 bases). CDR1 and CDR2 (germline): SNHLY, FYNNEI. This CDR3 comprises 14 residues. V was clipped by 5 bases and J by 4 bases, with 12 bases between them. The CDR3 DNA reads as TGTGCCAGCAGTCCCAGGGTAGGAAATCAGCCCCAGCATTTT. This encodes CASSPRVGNQPQHF.

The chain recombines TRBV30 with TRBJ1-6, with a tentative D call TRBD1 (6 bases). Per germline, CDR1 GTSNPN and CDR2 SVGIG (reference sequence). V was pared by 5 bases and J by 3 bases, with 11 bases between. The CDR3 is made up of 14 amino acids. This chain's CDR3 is CAWATTGYNSPLHF. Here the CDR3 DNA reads TGTGCCTGGGCGACGACAGGCTATAATTCACCCCTCCACTTT.

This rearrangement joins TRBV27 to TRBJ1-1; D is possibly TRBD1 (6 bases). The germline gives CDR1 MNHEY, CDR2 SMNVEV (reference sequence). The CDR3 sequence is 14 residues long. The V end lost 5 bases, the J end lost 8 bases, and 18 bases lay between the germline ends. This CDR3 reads CASSKTRQVLEAFF. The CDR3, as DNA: TGTGCCAGCAGTAAGACCCGACAGGTTTTGGAAGCTTTCTTT.

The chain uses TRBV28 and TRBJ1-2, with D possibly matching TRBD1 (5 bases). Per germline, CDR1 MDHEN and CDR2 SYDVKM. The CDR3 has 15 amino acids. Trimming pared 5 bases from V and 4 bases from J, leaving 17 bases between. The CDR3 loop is CASSPLDSSFYGYTF. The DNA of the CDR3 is TGTGCCAGCAGTCCCCTCGACAGCAGCTTCTATGGCTACACCTTC.

The CDR3 DNA follows: TGTGCCTGGAGTGGGAGGGAGGAGCCCCAGCATTTT. This sequence encodes CAWSGREEPQHF. The chain recombines TRBV30 with TRBJ1-5; D remains unclear. The CDR3 has 12 amino acids. With 1 base removed from V and 8 bases from J, the gap between germline ends came to 9 bases. Germline CDR1 GTSNPN, CDR2 SVGIG (reference sequence).

The CDR3: CSAPYGNTIYF. CDR3 DNA sequence: TGCAGTGCTCCGTATGGAAACACCATATATTTT. The rearrangement joins TRBV20-1 to TRBJ1-3; D is unresolved. Trimming cost V 5 bases and J 3 bases, with 5 bases left between them. In germline, CDR1 is DFQATT, CDR2 SNEGSKA (reference sequence). The CDR3 loop spans 11 amino acids.

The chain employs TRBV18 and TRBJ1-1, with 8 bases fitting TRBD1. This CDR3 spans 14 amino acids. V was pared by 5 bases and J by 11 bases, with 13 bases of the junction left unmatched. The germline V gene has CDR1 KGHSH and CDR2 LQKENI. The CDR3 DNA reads TGTGCCAGCTCAGCCGGGACAGGTGCGGTGTTGGCTTTCTTT. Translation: CASSAGTGAVLAFF.

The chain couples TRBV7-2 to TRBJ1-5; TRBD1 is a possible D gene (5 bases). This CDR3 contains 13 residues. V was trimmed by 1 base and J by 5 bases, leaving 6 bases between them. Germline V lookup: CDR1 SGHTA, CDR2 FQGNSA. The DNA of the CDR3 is TGTGCCAGCAGCTTAGGCAGGGATCAGCCCCAGCATTTT. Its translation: CASSLGRDQPQHF.

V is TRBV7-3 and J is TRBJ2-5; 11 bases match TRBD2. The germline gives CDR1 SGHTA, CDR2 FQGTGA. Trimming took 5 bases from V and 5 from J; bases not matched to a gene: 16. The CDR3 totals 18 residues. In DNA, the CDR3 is TGTGCCAGCAGCCCCACGAGAGCTAGCGGGGGGAAGGCGGAGACCCAGTACTTC. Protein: CASSPTRASGGKAETQYF.